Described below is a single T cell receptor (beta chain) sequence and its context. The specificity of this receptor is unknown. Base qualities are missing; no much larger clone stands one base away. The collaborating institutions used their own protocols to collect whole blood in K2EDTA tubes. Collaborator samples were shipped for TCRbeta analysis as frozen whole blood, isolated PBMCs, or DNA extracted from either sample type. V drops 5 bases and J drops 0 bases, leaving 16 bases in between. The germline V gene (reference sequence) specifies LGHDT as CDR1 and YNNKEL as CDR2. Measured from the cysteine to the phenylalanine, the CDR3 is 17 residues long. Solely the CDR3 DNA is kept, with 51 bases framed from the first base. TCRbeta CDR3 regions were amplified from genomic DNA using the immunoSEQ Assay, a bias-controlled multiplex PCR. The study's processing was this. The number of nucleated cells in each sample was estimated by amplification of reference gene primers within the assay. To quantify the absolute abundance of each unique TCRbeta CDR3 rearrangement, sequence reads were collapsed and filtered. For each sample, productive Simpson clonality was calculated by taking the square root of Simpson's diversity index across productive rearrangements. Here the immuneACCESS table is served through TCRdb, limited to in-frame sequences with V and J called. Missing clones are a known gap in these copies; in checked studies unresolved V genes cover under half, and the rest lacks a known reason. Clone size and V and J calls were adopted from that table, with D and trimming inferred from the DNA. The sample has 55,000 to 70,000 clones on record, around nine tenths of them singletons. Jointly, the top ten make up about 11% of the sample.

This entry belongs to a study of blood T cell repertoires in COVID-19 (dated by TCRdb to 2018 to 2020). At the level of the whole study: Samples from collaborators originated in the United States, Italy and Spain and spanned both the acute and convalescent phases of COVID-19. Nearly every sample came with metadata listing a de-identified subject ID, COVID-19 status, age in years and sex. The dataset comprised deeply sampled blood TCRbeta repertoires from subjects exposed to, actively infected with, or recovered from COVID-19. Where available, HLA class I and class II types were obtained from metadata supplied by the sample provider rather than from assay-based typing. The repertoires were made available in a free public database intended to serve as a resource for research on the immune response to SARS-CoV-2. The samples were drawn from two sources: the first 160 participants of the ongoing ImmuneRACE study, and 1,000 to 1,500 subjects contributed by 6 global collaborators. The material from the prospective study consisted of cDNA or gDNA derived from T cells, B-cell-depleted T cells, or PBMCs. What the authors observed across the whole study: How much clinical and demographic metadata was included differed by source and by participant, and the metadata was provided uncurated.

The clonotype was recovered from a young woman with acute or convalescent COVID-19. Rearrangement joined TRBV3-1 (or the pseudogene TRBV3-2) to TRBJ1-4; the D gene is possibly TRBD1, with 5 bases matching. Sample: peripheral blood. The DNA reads TGTGCCAGCAGCAAGGGGCACGCTTCAGCAACTAATGAAAAACTGTTTTTT. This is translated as CASSKGHASATNEKLFF.